The clone carrying this T cell receptor (beta chain) came up once. The sample belongs to a study of blood T cells in healthy people across ages. A J-beta primer mix and a sample-barcoded 5' primer were used in a second PCR of about 7 to 12 cycles. TCRdb recomputed calls from the 5' RACE reads with MiXCR, one row per CDR3 protein. The repertoire holds some 900,000 distinct CDR3 sequences, with roughly 50% as singletons. The sequence derives from a man aged 25-45 years in good health. Sequenced: blood.

In DNA, the CDR3 is TGTGCCAGCAGCTCAGCGGGACTAGCGGGCACAGATACGCAGTATTTT. Translated: CASSSAGLAGTDTQYF. V is TRBV7-2 and J is TRBJ2-3; 11 nucleotides align to TRBD2. Trimming cost V 4 bases and J 1 base; bases outside gene matches: 4. The CDR3 spans 16 residues. Per germline, CDR1 SGHTA and CDR2 FQGNSA. The whole variable domain, filled in from reference TRBV7-2 and TRBJ2-3, reads GAGVSQSPSNKVTEKGKDVELRCDPISGHTALYWYRQSLGQGLEFLIYFQGNSAPDKSGLPSDRFSAERTGGSVSTLTIQRTQQEDSAVYLCASSSAGLAGTDTQYFGPGTRLTVL.